A single sample gave rise to the 32 T cell receptor beta chains below, sequenced in a study of CD4 T cells in relation to SARS-CoV-2 and coronaviruses. Method: immunoSEQ multiplex PCR; TCRdb's copy keeps in-frame clones and lacks some. The table shows about 36,000 clones, with around 77% occurring only once. Their specific antigens are unknown. Sequenced: memory CD4+ T cells from PBMCs, cultured in vitro. Source of these receptors: an adult with COVID-19.

The chain is built from TRBV6-1 and TRBJ2-5; the D gene is possibly TRBD1 (5 bases). CDR3 size: 15 residues. Trimming cost V 7 bases and J 2 bases, with 17 bases left between them. Looked up from germline, CDR1 is MNHNS and CDR2 is SASEGT. CDR3: CASKAQGGEQETQYF. The CDR3 DNA reads TGTGCCAGCAAAGCCCAGGGCGGTGAGCAAGAGACCCAGTACTTC.

This clone was picked up a small number of times. The J gene is TRBJ2-7, the V gene TRBV6-6, with 9 bases aligning to TRBD1. With 5 bases clipped from V and 5 bases from J, the junction kept 13 bases outside the gene matches. Germline V gives CDR1 MNHNY, CDR2 SVGAGI (reference sequence). This CDR3 spans 16 amino acids. The CDR3 is CASSRNRDRVANEQYF. The CDR3 bases are TGTGCCAGCAGTCGAAACCGGGACAGGGTAGCAAACGAGCAGTACTTC.

This sequence joins TRBV11-2 and TRBJ2-3; D call uncertain. This CDR3 contains 16 residues. V shed 2 bases and J shed 0 bases, with 12 bases lying between them. Germline V gene sequence: CDR1 SGHAT, CDR2 FQNNGV. CDR3 DNA: TGTGCCAGCAGCTTATCAAGAGCTTATAGCACAGATACGCAGTATTTT. Protein sequence: CASSLSRAYSTDTQYF.

The rearrangement links TRBV5-1 to TRBJ2-7, with 7 positions matching TRBD1. Germline CDR1 and CDR2: SGHRS and YFSETQ. The CDR3 extends over 14 amino acids. V was pared by 0 bases and J by 6 bases, with 6 bases of the junction left unmatched. Here the CDR3 DNA reads TGCGCCAGCAGCTTGGGACAGGGATTTTCCGAGCAGTACTTC. This translates into CASSLGQGFSEQYF.

This sequence joins TRBV19 and TRBJ1-2, with D maybe TRBD1 (5 bases). The CDR3 spans 13 residues. The germline V gene has CDR1 LNHDA and CDR2 SQIVND (reference sequence). The V and J ends lost 7 bases and 5 bases respectively, with 14 bases between them. CDR3 protein: CASTPGLLYGYTF. The CDR3 DNA is TGTGCCAGTACCCCGGGACTGCTATATGGCTACACCTTC.

The CDR3: CASSPLGRVNADTQYF. In DNA form, the CDR3 reads TGTGCCAGCTCTCCCTTGGGCAGGGTTAATGCAGATACGCAGTATTTT. The V gene is TRBV18, the J gene TRBJ2-3; TRBD1 might be the D (5 bases). This CDR3 has 16 residues. Germline V gene sequence: CDR1 KGHSH, CDR2 LQKENI. Trimming pared 6 bases from V and 4 bases from J, leaving 20 bases between.

This rearrangement joins TRBV18 to TRBJ1-5; D might be TRBD1 (5 bases). CDR3 length: 16 residues. V lost 1 base to trimming and J lost 0 bases, with 10 bases between them. Germline V gene data show CDR1 as KGHSH and CDR2 as LQKENI. CDR3 nucleotides: TGTGCCAGCTCACCACGCCCGGGGGGTAGCAATCAGCCCCAGCATTTT. Residues: CASSPRPGGSNQPQHF.

This clone was recorded a few times. The chain uses TRBV5-1 and TRBJ1-3; D is perhaps TRBD1 (5 bases). V was clipped by 4 bases and J by 0 bases, with 14 bases between them. The CDR3 is made up of 16 amino acids. Germline CDR1 is SGHRS and CDR2 is YFSETQ. The CDR3 nucleotides are TGCGCCAGCAGCCAGCAGGGTGGGAGCTCTGGAAACACCATATATTTT. Its protein is CASSQQGGSSGNTIYF.

With respect to this clone: One end of the junction does not line up with germline, which may come from a read error. The V and J genes are TRBV6-1 and TRBJ2-1; TRBD1 is a possible D gene (6 bases). The CDR3 is 12 amino acids. CDR1 is MNHNS and CDR2 is SASEGT in the germline V gene. The CDR3 DNA reads as TGTGCCAGCAGAGAAGACAGGAATGAGCAGTTCTTC. It encodes CASREDRNEQFF.

This chain connects TRBV19 to TRBJ2-1; 9 nucleotides align to TRBD2. Germline CDR1 reads LNHDA; CDR2 reads SQIVND (reference sequence). The CDR3 totals 15 residues. Trimming removed 4 bases from V and 2 bases from J; junction bases left unmatched: 3. The CDR3 DNA is TGTGCCAGTAGTACAGCGGGAGGTCCCTACAATGAGCAGTTCTTC. Its translation: CASSTAGGPYNEQFF.

The chain is built from TRBV4-1 and TRBJ1-5, with no clear D. V was cut by 3 bases and J by 3 bases, with 9 bases left in between. Germline assignment: CDR1 MGHRA and CDR2 YSYEKL. The CDR3 totals 14 residues. The CDR3 protein is CASSQFRTNQPQHF. CDR3 coding DNA: TGCGCCAGCAGCCAGTTCCGGACCAATCAGCCCCAGCATTTT.

V and J are TRBV7-2 and TRBJ1-2; D gene uncertain. The CDR3 length is 14 residues. Germline V CDR1 and CDR2: SGHTA, FQGNSA. Trimming took 5 bases from V and 2 from J, leaving 12 bases between them. CDR3: CASSPRLLNYGYTF. The CDR3 coding sequence is TGTGCCAGCAGCCCAAGACTGCTGAACTATGGCTACACCTTC.

This clone was counted once. The gene calls are TRBV7-6 and TRBJ2-5; D may be TRBD2 (6 bases). This CDR3 has 15 amino acids. Germline CDR1 reads SGHVS; CDR2 reads FNYEAQ. The V end was cut by 3 bases, the J end by 5 bases, with 16 bases between. The CDR3 reads CASSLLATKGETQYF. The DNA of the CDR3 is TGTGCCAGCAGCTTGCTAGCGACAAAAGGGGAGACCCAGTACTTC.

This chain joins TRBV11-2 and TRBJ1-5; D ambiguous. V was cut by 4 bases and J by 3 bases, with 7 bases left in between. Germline CDR1 and CDR2: SGHAT and FQNNGV. The length of the CDR3 is 13 residues. The CDR3 DNA is TGTGCCAGCAGCTCGACAAACAATCAGCCCCAGCATTTT. This codes for CASSSTNNQPQHF.

This clone was detected a few times. This sequence joins TRBV3-1 (or the pseudogene TRBV3-2) and TRBJ1-3; D is uncertain. Trimming removed 3 bases at V and 0 bases at J, with 9 bases between. The CDR3 loop spans 15 amino acids. CDR1 is LGHDT, CDR2 YNNKEL, per germline (reference sequence). The CDR3 DNA sequence: TGTGCCAGCAGCCAGCGGGCCATCTCTGGAAACACCATATATTTT. It specifies CASSQRAISGNTIYF.

This clone turned up a few times. Other nucleotide sequences from this sample produce the same CDR3. V is TRBV18 and J is TRBJ1-5, with a weak D call TRBD1 (6 bases). V lost 3 bases and J lost 1, with 10 bases in between. The germline gives CDR1 KGHSH, CDR2 LQKENI. CDR3 length equals 15 residues. As DNA, the CDR3 is TGTGCCAGCTCACCGATACAGGGAAGCAATCAGCCCCAGCATTTT. It codes for CASSPIQGSNQPQHF.

The V and J genes are TRBV19 and TRBJ2-5; D is possibly TRBD2 (6 bases). The V gene lost 5 bases and the J gene lost 1 base, with 11 bases spanning the gap. The CDR3 totals 14 residues. Per germline, CDR1 LNHDA and CDR2 SQIVND (reference sequence). The CDR3 bases are TGTGCCAGTAGTCTCCTCGGGGGCCAAGAGACCCAGTACTTC. It codes for CASSLLGGQETQYF.

The CDR3 DNA is TGTGCCAGCAGCTTTCGCTTTGGTGGGTTTGAACTGTTCTTC. This gives the protein CASSFRFGGFELFF. The V call is TRBV11-3, the J call TRBJ2-1; no firm D call. The germline gives CDR1 SGHNT, CDR2 YENEEA. The V gene lost 3 bases and the J gene lost 15 bases, with 21 bases spanning the gap. The CDR3 sequence is 14 residues long. Combining the CDR3 with reference TRBV11-3 and TRBJ2-1 gives the whole variable domain EAGVVQSPRYKIIEKKQPVAFWCNPISGHNTLYWYLQNLGQGPELLIRYENEEAVDDSQLPKDRFSAERLKGVDSTLKIQPAELGDSAVYLCASSFRFGGFELFFGPGTRLTVL.

This sequence joins TRBV6-5 and TRBJ2-4; D call uncertain. Deletions cut 0 bases from V and 2 bases from J, with 8 bases between. CDR3 length: 15 amino acids. CDR1 MNHEY and CDR2 SVGAGI come from the germline V gene. CDR3 in DNA: TGTGCCAGCAGTTACTCTTTCCAGCCCAAAAACATTCAGTACTTC. Amino acids: CASSYSFQPKNIQYF.

This chain links TRBV6-5 with TRBJ2-7, with TRBD2 matching over 11 bases. From germline, CDR1 is MNHEY and CDR2 SVGAGI. There are 14 residues in the CDR3. J was trimmed by 9 bases and V by 7 bases; bases with no gene match: 11. CDR3 sequence: CASNLAGGRPLQYF. As DNA, the CDR3 is TGTGCCAGCAATTTAGCGGGAGGGAGGCCTTTGCAGTACTTC.

This chain links TRBV19 with TRBJ1-5; 7 bases agree with TRBD1. The CDR3 loop spans 13 amino acids. Germline V gene data show CDR1 as LNHDA and CDR2 as SQIVND (reference sequence). V was pared by 6 bases and J by 4 bases, with 3 bases of the junction left unmatched. The CDR3 sequence is CASSGDRNQPQHF. The DNA for the CDR3 is TGTGCCAGTAGCGGGGACAGAAATCAGCCCCAGCATTTT.

The chain carries TRBV6-1 and TRBJ2-7; unclear D gene. Trimming pared 3 bases from V and 0 bases from J, leaving 15 bases between. CDR1 and CDR2 from the germline V gene are MNHNS and SASEGT. The CDR3 has 16 amino acids. CDR3 region: CASSDRYRTTSYEQYF. The CDR3, as DNA: TGTGCCAGCAGTGATCGTTACAGAACCACCTCCTACGAGCAGTACTTC.

The chain carries TRBV19 and TRBJ1-5; D gene uncertain. The ends were cut back, 8 bases at V and 0 bases at J, with 11 bases in the middle. The CDR3 totals 14 residues. From germline, CDR1 is LNHDA and CDR2 SQIVND (reference sequence). CDR3 sequence: CASHLVYSNQPQHF. The CDR3 DNA follows: TGTGCCAGTCATTTAGTCTATAGCAATCAGCCCCAGCATTTT.

This clone occurred a few times. This rearrangement joins TRBV28 to TRBJ1-6; 11 bases align to TRBD1. This CDR3 comprises 15 residues. Germline V gene sequence: CDR1 MDHEN, CDR2 SYDVKM. The V and J ends lost 6 bases and 10 bases, in that order; junction bases with no gene match: 8. CDR3 protein: CASSKAGTGGSPLHF. DNA of the CDR3: TGTGCCAGCAGCAAGGCCGGGACAGGGGGATCACCCCTCCACTTT.

The chain carries TRBV19 and TRBJ2-1; no firm D call. Germline V CDR1 and CDR2: LNHDA, SQIVND (reference sequence). V lost 6 bases and J lost 6, with 9 bases in between. The CDR3 sequence is 12 residues long. The CDR3 here is CASSPRANEQFF. The CDR3 nucleotides read TGTGCCAGTAGCCCCCGGGCCAATGAGCAGTTCTTC.

The chain joins TRBV7-2 to TRBJ2-1; 7 nucleotides line up with TRBD2. After removal of 3 bases from V and 10 bases from J, the junction contained 3 bases not matched to a gene. The CDR3 extends over 12 amino acids. Germline V gives CDR1 SGHTA, CDR2 FQGNSA. The CDR3 nucleotides are TGTGCCAGCAGCTTCGGACTAGTGGAGCAGTTCTTC. Residues: CASSFGLVEQFF. Together with reference TRBV7-2 and TRBJ2-1, the CDR3 gives the full variable domain: GAGVSQSPSNKVTEKGKDVELRCDPISGHTALYWYRQSLGQGLEFLIYFQGNSAPDKSGLPSDRFSAERTGGSVSTLTIQRTQQEDSAVYLCASSFGLVEQFFGPGTRLTVL.

The chain combines TRBV18 with TRBJ1-5; D uncertain. The V end was cut by 4 bases, the J end by 1 base, with 5 bases between. The length of the CDR3 is 13 residues. From germline, CDR1 is KGHSH and CDR2 LQKENI. The CDR3 is CASSQGSNQPQHF. The CDR3 DNA sequence: TGTGCCAGCTCACAGGGAAGCAATCAGCCCCAGCATTTT.

The sample holds a few counts of this clone. CDR3 residues: CASSLASRAEKLFF. The CDR3 DNA reads as TGTGCCAGCAGCTTAGCAAGCAGGGCTGAAAAACTGTTTTTT. This chain joins TRBV7-9 and TRBJ1-4; TRBD1 might be the D (5 bases). V was trimmed by 0 bases and J by 7 bases, leaving 9 bases between them. This CDR3 contains 14 residues. Per germline, CDR1 SEHNR and CDR2 FQNEAQ (reference sequence).

V usage is TRBV5-1 and J usage is TRBJ1-1; D uncertain. CDR1 and CDR2 (germline): SGHRS, YFSETQ. V was trimmed by 3 bases and J by 0 bases, leaving 9 bases between them. This CDR3 has 14 residues. The CDR3 region has the DNA TGCGCCAGCAGCTCGGACCCGTTGAACACTGAAGCTTTCTTT. Translating gives CASSSDPLNTEAFF.

This chain links TRBV24-1 with TRBJ1-1; 7 nucleotides agree with TRBD1. This CDR3 contains 12 residues. Trimming removed 7 bases from V and 6 bases from J; junction bases left unmatched: 4. The germline V gene has CDR1 KGHDR and CDR2 SFDVKD. The CDR3 loop reads CATRDRTAEAFF. In DNA, the CDR3 is TGTGCCACCAGGGACAGGACCGCTGAAGCTTTCTTT.

This clone was seen a handful of times. V gene TRBV29-1 combines with J gene TRBJ2-5; D is uncertain. CDR3 size: 11 residues. The V and J ends lost 7 bases and 5 bases respectively, with 11 bases between them. From germline, CDR1 is SQVTM and CDR2 ANQGSEA. CDR3 protein: CSALLSETQYF. The CDR3, as DNA: TGCAGCGCTCTGTTGTCCGAGACCCAGTACTTC.

The J gene is TRBJ2-5, the V gene TRBV19, with 8 positions matching TRBD1. Per the germline V gene, CDR1 is LNHDA and CDR2 is SQIVND (reference sequence). CDR3 length: 13 amino acids. V lost 8 bases and J lost 2; bases outside the gene matches: 4. The CDR3 DNA sequence: TGTGCCAGTGGAGGGACAGGACAAGAGACCCAGTACTTC. Its translation is CASGGTGQETQYF.